This T cell receptor (beta chain) was observed in a study of graft-versus-host responses after intestinal transplantation. Study in general: Multivisceral, liver-intestinal, or isolated intestinal transplants were received by the recipients.

Clones were sequenced by immunoSEQ multiplex PCR, and TCRdb holds only the in-frame ones, with some missing. This sample has 35,000 to 45,000 clones, with about nine tenths found just once. The length of the CDR3 is 17 residues. The trim removed 0 bases at V and 3 bases at J, leaving 8 bases unmatched. Germline V CDR1 and CDR2: ENHRY, SYGVKD. The sequence was obtained from a human patient who received an intestinal transplant, so some T cells may come from the graft donor. The V and J genes are TRBV10-3 and TRBJ2-3; 8 nucleotides align to TRBD2. Sample: PBMCs, taken about 270 days after transplant. The CDR3 here is CAISESISSGGTDTQYF. The CDR3 DNA reads TGTGCCATCAGTGAGTCTATTAGCAGCGGGGGAACAGATACGCAGTATTTT.